The 5 T cell receptor beta chains given below trace back to one sample, sequenced in a study of tumor-infiltrating lymphocytes in primary liver carcinoma. From about 530 ng total RNA, TCR beta cDNA was generated with a primer in the constant region. Researchers made the TCR beta libraries by running three nested multiplex PCR rounds with slightly modified ARM-PCR. TRBV1-TRBV30 forward primers paired with a C-beta reverse primer were used in the first two PCR rounds, which ran about 11 cycles each. TCRdb re-called the multiplex PCR reads with MiXCR, one entry per CDR3 protein. The sample lists about 330,000 distinct CDR3 sequences, less than 70% occurring once. Germline DNA was also extracted, while the blood RNA originated from unsorted whole blood. Sequencing was performed on peripheral blood. These receptors all stem from a man aged 35-49 years with primary liver carcinoma and hepatitis B virus infection.

V is TRBV11-1 and J is TRBJ2-1, with TRBD2 matching 10 bases. CDR1 and CDR2 from the germline V gene are SGHAT and FQDESV (reference sequence). This CDR3 is built from 15 residues. The ends lost 6 bases at V and 9 bases at J; junction bases unmatched: 11. The DNA of the CDR3 is TGTGCCAGCAGTCGAGGGTCTAGCGGGAGTAGTGAGCAGTTCTTC. Translation: CASSRGSSGSSEQFF.

Regarding this clonotype: The junction and the germline gene differ at one end; a read error may be behind it. The chain uses TRBV10-2 and TRBJ2-3; no clear D. The CDR3 runs 14 residues. Germline V gene sequence: CDR1 WSHSY, CDR2 SAAADI. DNA of the CDR3: TGCGCCAGCAGTGCGGTCCCCCTCACAAATACGCAGTATTTT. It translates to CASSAVPLTNTQYF.

V gene TRBV5-8 combines with J gene TRBJ1-4; D might be TRBD1 (5 bases). The V and J ends lost 3 bases and 5 bases respectively, with 14 bases between them. The CDR3 is made up of 15 amino acids. Germline CDR1 and CDR2: SGHTS and YDEGEE. The CDR3 nucleotides are TGTGCCAGCAGCTCTGGAACAGGCAGCAATGAAAAACTGTTTTTT. Protein product: CASSSGTGSNEKLFF.

On this clonotype itself: This clone may be a read error of a much larger clone one base away. The chain couples TRBV7-9 to TRBJ2-7; no definite D call. The CDR3 extends over 13 amino acids. Trimming took 4 bases from V and 3 from J, leaving 10 bases between them. Per germline, CDR1 SEHNR and CDR2 FQNEAQ (reference sequence). The CDR3 DNA reads as TGTGCCAGCAGCTCCGGAGTAAACTACGAGCAGTACTTC. Translated, it gives CASSSGVNYEQYF.

Many counts were recorded for this clonotype. The V and J genes are TRBV11-2 and TRBJ1-1, with D unresolved. Germline CDR1 reads SGHAT; CDR2 reads FQNNGV. Deletions cut 2 bases from V and 1 base from J, with 8 bases between. The CDR3 consists of 14 residues. Written as DNA, the CDR3 is TGTGCCAGCAGCTTAAATGGGCGGAACACTGAAGCTTTCTTT. The encoded protein is CASSLNGRNTEAFF.